A single sample is the source of the 28 T cell receptor beta chains below, sequenced in a study of blood T cell repertoires in COVID-19. Repertoires were generated with immunoSEQ multiplex PCR, while TCRdb's copy carries only in-frame clones and drops some. The top ten hold roughly 7.1% of the sample, which has about 50,000 clones, over 75% seen once. The sample comprised peripheral blood. Receptors originate from a man between 50 and 59 years old with active COVID-19.

The V call is TRBV18, the J call TRBJ2-7; D is perhaps TRBD1 (6 bases). Germline V gives CDR1 KGHSH, CDR2 LQKENI. The CDR3 contains 14 residues. Trimming left V 6 bases short and J 0 bases short, with 12 bases between. The CDR3 region has the DNA TGTGCCAGCTCCCGGGACAAAGGCTCCTACGAGCAGTACTTC. This translates into CASSRDKGSYEQYF.

The count of this clone is one. The chain links TRBV6-5 to TRBJ1-1, with TRBD1 matching over 11 bases. Per the germline V gene, CDR1 is MNHEY and CDR2 is SVGAGI. Trimming removed 8 bases from V and 6 bases from J; junction bases left unmatched: 5. The length of the CDR3 is 13 residues. The CDR3 nucleotides are TGTGCCAGCGGACAGGGGGCAGTCGCTGAAGCTTTCTTT. The encoded protein is CASGQGAVAEAFF.

This chain links TRBV2 with TRBJ2-1; 7 nucleotides agree with TRBD2. From germline, CDR1 is SNHLY and CDR2 FYNNEI. The CDR3 runs to 16 residues. J lost 4 bases, V lost 0 bases, and 6 bases had no gene match. Written as DNA, the CDR3 is TGTGCCAGCAGTGAAGCGGGGGGGACCCTTTACAATGAGCAGTTCTTC. Translated: CASSEAGGTLYNEQFF.

The chain links TRBV5-1 to TRBJ2-7; TRBD1 matches 9 bases. The CDR3 length is 16 residues. The J segment lost 2 bases and the V segment lost 3 bases, leaving 9 bases of the junction unmatched. Looked up from germline, CDR1 is SGHRS and CDR2 is YFSETQ. Written as DNA, the CDR3 is TGCGCCAGCAGCTCAACCCCCGGGACAGGGACCTACGAGCAGTACTTC. Its translation is CASSSTPGTGTYEQYF.

The chain couples TRBV27 to TRBJ2-7; unclear D gene. The V gene's germline CDR1 is MNHEY and CDR2 SMNVEV (reference sequence). Trimming shortened V by 1 base and J by 3 bases, and 7 bases separated the two germline ends. This CDR3 spans 13 amino acids. CDR3 sequence: CASSLFPGYEQYF. Here the CDR3 DNA reads TGTGCCAGCAGTTTATTTCCAGGCTACGAGCAGTACTTC.

The chain recombines TRBV4-2 with TRBJ2-2, with 12 bases that match TRBD2. Germline CDR1 is LGHNA and CDR2 is YNFKEQ. Trimming at V came to 5 bases and at J to 7 bases, leaving 5 bases not matched to a gene. The CDR3 has 15 amino acids. The CDR3 loop is CASSGGTSGFGELFF. The CDR3 bases are TGTGCCAGCAGCGGGGGGACTAGCGGGTTCGGGGAGCTGTTTTTT.

This clone was observed a single time. This chain connects TRBV3-1 (or the pseudogene TRBV3-2) to TRBJ2-7, with 8 bases matching TRBD1. The V gene end was trimmed by 4 bases and the J gene end by 6 bases; junction bases not matched to a gene: 8. The CDR3 covers 14 residues. Germline CDR1 is LGHDT and CDR2 is YNNKEL (reference sequence). This CDR3 is CASSLSNRGAEQYF. CDR3 DNA: TGTGCCAGCAGCCTTAGTAACAGGGGGGCCGAGCAGTACTTC.

The chain has TRBV18 and TRBJ1-2; TRBD1 is a possible D gene (5 bases). The V end was cut by 1 base, the J end by 5 bases, with 8 bases between. The CDR3 is made up of 13 amino acids. In germline, CDR1 is KGHSH, CDR2 LQKENI. The CDR3 reads CASSPQGRYGYTF. The CDR3 coding sequence is TGTGCCAGCTCACCACAGGGGAGGTATGGCTACACCTTC. Together with reference TRBV18 and TRBJ1-2, the CDR3 gives the full variable domain: NAGVMQNPRHLVRRRGQEARLRCSPMKGHSHVYWYRQLPEEGLKFMVYLQKENIIDESGMPKERFSAEFPKEGPSILRIQQVVRGDSAAYFCASSPQGRYGYTFGSGTRLTVV.

CDR3 in DNA: TGTGCCAGCGCTAGGGGTGCAGATACGCAGTATTTT. Translated, it gives CASARGADTQYF. The V call is TRBV6-5, the J call TRBJ2-3; D may be TRBD1 (5 bases). This CDR3 has 12 amino acids. Germline assignment: CDR1 MNHEY and CDR2 SVGAGI. The V and J ends lost 8 bases and 4 bases respectively, with 10 bases between them.

The CDR3 DNA reads TGTGCCAGCAGCTTAGATAACTACAGGGTGGAGGGCTACACCTTC. It translates to CASSLDNYRVEGYTF. The V gene is TRBV11-2, the J gene TRBJ1-2, with D maybe TRBD1 (6 bases). This CDR3 comprises 15 residues. V dropped 0 bases and J dropped 8 bases, with 16 bases sitting between them. Germline V gives CDR1 SGHAT, CDR2 FQNNGV.

This clone is a singleton in its sample. In DNA form, the CDR3 reads TGTGCCAGCAGCCGACAGCCCGTCAGCCTACGAGCCGGGGAGCTGTTTTTT. This gives the protein CASSRQPVSLRAGELFF. This chain joins TRBV7-6 and TRBJ2-2; D is perhaps TRBD1 (5 bases). Germline V CDR1 and CDR2: SGHVS, FNYEAQ. This CDR3 comprises 17 residues. Trimming stripped 5 bases from V and 6 bases from J, with 22 bases between.

The rearrangement links TRBV7-2 to TRBJ2-3; TRBD2 agrees at 8 bases. V was pared by 5 bases and J by 4 bases, with 11 bases of the junction left unmatched. The CDR3 is made up of 16 amino acids. Looked up from germline, CDR1 is SGHTA and CDR2 is FQGNSA. The DNA of the CDR3 is TGTGCCAGCAGCCCTCGGGGGGGCGGGTTGGCAGATACGCAGTATTTT. Its protein is CASSPRGGGLADTQYF.

This chain joins TRBV7-9 and TRBJ1-2, with 7 bases lining up with TRBD1. The length of the CDR3 is 14 residues. In germline, CDR1 is SEHNR, CDR2 FQNEAQ (reference sequence). V shed 5 bases and J 2 bases; nucleotides not matched to a gene: 5. CDR3 region: CASSPHRGNYGYTF. The DNA for the CDR3 is TGTGCCAGCAGCCCCCACAGGGGAAACTATGGCTACACCTTC.

CDR3 in DNA: TGCGCCAGCAGCCACTTAGGTCAGGGTTCAGGAAACACCATATATTTT. Encoded protein: CASSHLGQGSGNTIYF. The V gene is TRBV4-1, the J gene TRBJ1-3; D perhaps matches TRBD1 (5 bases). The length of the CDR3 is 16 residues. The germline CDR1 and CDR2 sequences are MGHRA and YSYEKL. V lost 3 bases and J 4 bases, leaving 16 bases between the germline ends.

The rearrangement links TRBV2 to TRBJ1-1; no clear D. The CDR3 is made up of 15 amino acids. Trimming removed 6 bases at V and 0 bases at J, with 14 bases between. CDR1 is SNHLY, CDR2 FYNNEI, per germline. CDR3 sequence reads: CASRITLYMNTEAFF. CDR3 bases: TGTGCCAGCAGGATAACATTATACATGAACACTGAAGCTTTCTTT.

V and J are TRBV27 and TRBJ2-2, with 8 bases identical to TRBD2. The germline gives CDR1 MNHEY, CDR2 SMNVEV (reference sequence). V shed 5 bases and J 6 bases; nucleotides not matched to a gene: 8. The CDR3 runs to 15 residues. CDR3 sequence (DNA): TGTGCCAGCAGTACCAACGCGGGGGGTCCCGGGGAGCTGTTTTTT. This codes for CASSTNAGGPGELFF.

The J gene is TRBJ2-2, the V gene TRBV7-9, with TRBD1 matching over 10 bases. CDR1 SEHNR and CDR2 FQNEAQ come from the germline V gene (reference sequence). V lost 1 base, J lost 6 bases, and 2 bases stayed unmatched. This CDR3 has 15 amino acids. CDR3 bases: TGTGCCAGCAGCTTAGGGACAGGGGGATCCGGGGAGCTGTTTTTT. Translation gives CASSLGTGGSGELFF.

The rearrangement joins TRBV5-1 to TRBJ2-3; tentative D call: TRBD1 (8 bases). Trimming left V 3 bases short and J 4 bases short, with 15 bases between. This CDR3 has 15 residues. Germline V lookup: CDR1 SGHRS, CDR2 YFSETQ. The CDR3 DNA reads TGCGCCAGCAGCTGGAGTACAGGGGGGGCAGATACGCAGTATTTT. Translating gives CASSWSTGGADTQYF.

The rearrangement links TRBV2 to TRBJ2-3; possibly TRBD2 for D (6 bases). Germline V gene sequence: CDR1 SNHLY, CDR2 FYNNEI. The CDR3 is 15 amino acids. V lost 7 bases, J lost 3 bases, and 17 bases lay in between. CDR3 in amino acids: CASNRNPGVTDTQYF. The CDR3 region has the DNA TGTGCCAGCAATCGTAACCCGGGGGTGACAGATACGCAGTATTTT.

The DNA for the CDR3 is TGTGCCAGCAGCTTATGGGCAGGGGACGGCGCTGAAGCTTTCTTT. Its translation is CASSLWAGDGAEAFF. The rearrangement links TRBV7-8 to TRBJ1-1; TRBD1 is a possible D gene (6 bases). V was cut by 2 bases and J by 6 bases, with 16 bases left in between. The length of the CDR3 is 15 residues. In germline, CDR1 is SGHVS, CDR2 FQNEAQ. Full variable domain (remainder filled in from reference TRBV7-8 and TRBJ1-1): GAGVSQSPRYKVAKRGQDVALRCDPISGHVSLFWYQQALGQGPEFLTYFQNEAQLDKSGLPSDRFFAERPEGSVSTLKIQRTQQEDSAVYLCASSLWAGDGAEAFFGQGTRLTVV.

This sequence joins TRBV18 and TRBJ2-5; 7 bases map to TRBD2. The CDR3 has 14 amino acids. J gave up 4 bases and V 3 bases, and 5 bases lay outside the gene matches. Per germline, CDR1 KGHSH and CDR2 LQKENI. CDR3 loop: CASSPGLVRETQYF. CDR3 nucleotide sequence: TGTGCCAGCTCACCTGGACTAGTCCGAGAGACCCAGTACTTC.

The chain recombines TRBV7-8 with TRBJ1-5; D uncertain. Trimming cost V 1 base and J 2 bases, with 9 bases left between them. The germline CDR1 and CDR2 sequences are SGHVS and FQNEAQ. The CDR3 spans 15 residues. The CDR3 DNA sequence: TGTGCCAGCAGCTTAGGCGCCTCGGGCAATCAGCCCCAGCATTTT. Encoded protein: CASSLGASGNQPQHF.

The V call is TRBV7-2, the J call TRBJ2-3; TRBD1 agrees at 9 bases. Germline assignment: CDR1 SGHTA and CDR2 FQGNSA. The CDR3 extends over 15 amino acids. V gave up 3 bases and J gave up 2 bases; unmatched junction bases: 3. CDR3 in DNA: TGTGCCAGCAGCTTTAGGGACAGGGACACAGATACGCAGTATTTT. It yields the protein CASSFRDRDTDTQYF.

This chain's CDR3 is CASSPRLAGSNTGELFF. CDR3 DNA: TGTGCCAGCAGCCCGAGACTAGCGGGATCGAACACCGGGGAGCTGTTTTTT. This rearrangement joins TRBV11-3 to TRBJ2-2; 11 nucleotides agree with TRBD2. The junction had 5 bases not matched to a gene; V was cut back by 5 bases and J by 0 bases. The CDR3 consists of 17 residues. Germline values: CDR1 SGHNT, CDR2 YENEEA.

The chain combines TRBV18 with TRBJ2-7, with D tentatively TRBD1 (6 bases). The germline CDR1 and CDR2 sequences are KGHSH and LQKENI. The CDR3 has 16 amino acids. V was shortened by 0 bases and J by 2 bases, with 14 bases between the two germline ends. DNA for the CDR3: TGTGCCAGCTCACCACCATGGGGGCGGACCGCCTACGAGCAGTACTTC. The encoded protein is CASSPPWGRTAYEQYF.

The chain uses TRBV5-5 and TRBJ1-1; no definite D call. The CDR3 covers 15 residues. The V and J ends lost 7 bases and 7 bases respectively, with 23 bases between them. Per the germline V gene, CDR1 is SGHKS and CDR2 is YYEKEE (reference sequence). CDR3 protein: CASEKAREGYGEAFF. The CDR3 bases are TGTGCCAGCGAAAAAGCACGGGAAGGCTACGGTGAAGCTTTCTTT.

V is TRBV29-1 and J is TRBJ2-3; D gene uncertain. Trimming cost V 6 bases and J 6 bases, with 16 bases left between them. This CDR3 is 13 amino acids long. The germline V gene has CDR1 SQVTM and CDR2 ANQGSEA. CDR3 sequence (DNA): TGCAGCGTCCAACGCAAGCTATCGGATACGCAGTATTTT. Encoded protein: CSVQRKLSDTQYF.

This chain joins TRBV7-8 and TRBJ2-5; TRBD1 might be the D (8 bases). The CDR3 totals 15 residues. The germline gives CDR1 SGHVS, CDR2 FQNEAQ. The germline V and J ends were trimmed by 5 bases and 7 bases, with 20 bases remaining between them. CDR3 nucleotide sequence: TGTGCCAGCAGCGGGGAGCCGGGAGGACAGGGGACCCAGTACTTC. Its translation: CASSGEPGGQGTQYF.